What follows are 11 T cell receptor beta chains derived from one specimen sequenced in a study of T cells in Graves' hyperthyroidism and ophthalmopathy. Amplification yielded TCR beta CDR3 regions, with RNA transcripts as the source. In the first-round RT-PCR of the TCR CDR3, the HTBI primer set was used. From the multiplex PCR reads, TCRdb called clonotypes with MiXCR, one entry per CDR3 protein. The repertoire holds hundreds of thousands of distinct CDR3 sequences, 35% to 40% seen once, with around 10% in the top ten. Sequencing input: blood. The receptor set was obtained from a young man with Graves' hyperthyroidism.

The genes are TRBV6-6 and TRBJ2-6; no clear D. The CDR3 has 15 amino acids. V dropped 2 bases and J dropped 0 bases, with 5 bases sitting between them. From germline, CDR1 is MNHNY and CDR2 SVGAGI (reference sequence). For the CDR3, the DNA is TGTGCCAGCAGTTACGTGGACTCTGGGGCCAACGTCCTGACTTTC. This codes for CASSYVDSGANVLTF.

The rearrangement joins TRBV7-3 to TRBJ1-1; weak D call: TRBD1 (6 bases). With 5 bases removed from V and 11 bases from J, the gap between germline ends came to 15 bases. From germline, CDR1 is SGHTA and CDR2 FQGTGA. The CDR3 has 12 amino acids. The CDR3 region is CASSPGTLGAFF. Written as DNA, the CDR3 is TGTGCCAGCAGCCCCGGGACATTGGGGGCTTTCTTT.

This chain connects TRBV5-1 to TRBJ2-3; TRBD2 is a possible D gene (5 bases). Looked up from germline, CDR1 is SGHRS and CDR2 is YFSETQ. V was trimmed by 4 bases and J by 0 bases, leaving 9 bases between them. This CDR3 comprises 14 residues. CDR3 sequence: CASSPSSSTDTQYF. CDR3 nucleotide sequence: TGCGCCAGCAGCCCGTCTAGCAGCACAGATACGCAGTATTTT.

The chain combines TRBV4-1 with TRBJ1-5; D gene uncertain. Trimming cost V 1 base and J 1 base, with 14 bases left between them. The CDR3 loop spans 17 amino acids. Looked up from germline, CDR1 is MGHRA and CDR2 is YSYEKL. CDR3 nucleotide sequence: TGCGCCAGCAGCCAAGCACCATGGGGTCCGAGCAATCAGCCCCAGCATTTT. Amino acid sequence: CASSQAPWGPSNQPQHF.

The chain couples TRBV29-1 to TRBJ1-2, with D possibly TRBD1 on 6 matching bases. The V gene's germline CDR1 is SQVTM and CDR2 ANQGSEA. This CDR3 has 13 amino acids. As DNA, the CDR3 is TGCAGTGGCGAACAGGGACGGCGCTATGGCTACACCTTC. This gives the protein CSGEQGRRYGYTF.

A word on this clonotype: This may stem from a read error, because a much larger clone lies one nucleotide away. V gene TRBV7-9 combines with J gene TRBJ1-1; D gene ambiguous. Looked up from germline, CDR1 is SEHNR and CDR2 is FQNEAQ (reference sequence). The CDR3 runs 13 residues. The CDR3 region is CASGLSAYTEAFF. The CDR3 DNA follows: TGTGCCAGCGGCTTATCGGCGTACACTGAAGCTTTCTTT.

A remark on this clonotype: It may be a read error: a sequence one base away is much more abundant. The gene calls are TRBV24-1 and TRBJ2-5; TRBD2 matches at 11 bases. Germline V CDR1 and CDR2: KGHDR, SFDVKD. CDR3 size: 16 residues. This CDR3 reads CATGDPGTSGQETQYF. Here the CDR3 DNA reads TGTGCCACCGGTGACCCCGGGACTAGCGGTCAAGAGACCCAGTACTTC.

The chain employs TRBV2 and TRBJ2-6; D might be TRBD2 (6 bases). This CDR3 has 15 residues. Germline V gives CDR1 SNHLY, CDR2 FYNNEI. V was clipped by 3 bases and J by 4 bases, with 10 bases between them. The CDR3 spells CASSEAGLGANVLTF. The CDR3 DNA reads TGTGCCAGCAGTGAGGCGGGGTTAGGGGCCAACGTCCTGACTTTC. Supplemented by reference TRBV2 and TRBJ2-6, the full variable domain reads EPEVTQTPSHQVTQMGQEVILRCVPISNHLYFYWYRQILGQKVEFLVSFYNNEISEKSEIFDDQFSVERPDGSNFTLKIRSTKLEDSAMYFCASSEAGLGANVLTFGAGSRLTVL.

The CDR3 nucleotides are TGCAGCGTTGAACCTCGGGACAGGGTTAACTATGGCTACACCTTC. It is translated as CSVEPRDRVNYGYTF. The chain joins TRBV29-1 to TRBJ1-2, with 9 bases identical to TRBD1. CDR1 and CDR2 from the germline V gene are SQVTM and ANQGSEA. The CDR3 length is 15 residues. J lost 1 base, V lost 2 bases, and 5 bases had no gene match.

This clonotype was detected only a few times. The V call is TRBV20-1, the J call TRBJ2-7, with 8 bases fitting TRBD2. CDR3 length: 13 residues. Germline V gene lookup returns CDR1 DFQATT and CDR2 SNEGSKA (reference sequence). V shed 4 bases and J 7 bases; nucleotides not matched to a gene: 9. As DNA, the CDR3 is TGCAGTGCTAACCTGGAAACTAGCGGTGAGCAGTACTTC. It is translated as CSANLETSGEQYF.

The CDR3: CASSPPLAGSNQPQHF. CDR3 DNA: TGTGCCAGCAGCCCACCCCTAGCGGGTAGCAATCAGCCCCAGCATTTT. The genes are TRBV7-2 and TRBJ1-5, with D hard to call. The CDR3 runs 16 residues. V was cut by 5 bases and J by 0 bases, with 14 bases left in between. Germline CDR1 and CDR2: SGHTA and FQGNSA.